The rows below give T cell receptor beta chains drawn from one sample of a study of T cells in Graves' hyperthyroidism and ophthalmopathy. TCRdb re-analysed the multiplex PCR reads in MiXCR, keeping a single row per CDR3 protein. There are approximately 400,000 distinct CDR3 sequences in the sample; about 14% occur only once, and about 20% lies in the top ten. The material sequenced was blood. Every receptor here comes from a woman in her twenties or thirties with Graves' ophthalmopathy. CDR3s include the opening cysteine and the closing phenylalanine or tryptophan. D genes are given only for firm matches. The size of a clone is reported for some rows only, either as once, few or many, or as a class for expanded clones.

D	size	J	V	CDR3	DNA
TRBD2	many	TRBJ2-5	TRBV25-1	CASSEGRASGGAKETQYF	TGTGCCAGCAGTGAGGGGCGAGCTAGCGGGGGGGCGAAGGAGACCCAGTACTTC
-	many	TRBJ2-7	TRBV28	CASSFSGNYEQYF	TGTGCCAGCAGTTTCTCAGGAAACTACGAGCAGTACTTC
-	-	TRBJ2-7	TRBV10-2	CASFGFSERSSYEQYF	TGCGCCAGCTTTGGGTTCTCTGAGCGCAGCTCCTACGAGCAGTACTTC
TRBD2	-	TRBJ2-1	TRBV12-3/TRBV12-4	CASTKSGGSNEQFF	TGTGCCAGCACTAAGAGCGGGGGAAGCAATGAGCAGTTCTTC
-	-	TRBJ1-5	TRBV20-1	CSARDRMGNQPQHF	TGCAGTGCTAGAGATCGGATGGGGAATCAGCCCCAGCATTTT
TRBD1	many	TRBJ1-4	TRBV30	CAWSHLGQRNEKLFF	TGTGCCTGGAGCCATTTGGGACAGCGGAATGAAAAACTGTTTTTT
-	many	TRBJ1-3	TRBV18	CASSPDKQGAGNTIYF	TGTGCCAGCTCACCAGACAAACAGGGAGCTGGAAACACCATATATTTT
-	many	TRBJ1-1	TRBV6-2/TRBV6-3	CASSNTGFGTEAFF	TGTGCCAGCAGCAATACAGGGTTTGGCACTGAAGCTTTCTTT
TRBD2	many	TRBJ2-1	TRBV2	CASSPRGGTSIYNEQFF	TGTGCCAGCAGCCCCCGGGGGGGTACGTCAATCTACAATGAGCAGTTCTTC
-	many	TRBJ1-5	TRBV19	CASRRRGKPQHF	TGTGCCAGTAGGAGGAGGGGTAAGCCCCAGCATTTT
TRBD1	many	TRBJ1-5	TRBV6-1	CATAQGAGYSNQPQHF	TGTGCTACGGCCCAGGGGGCCGGATATAGCAATCAGCCCCAGCATTTT
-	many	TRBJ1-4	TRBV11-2	CASSKRQVNEKLFF	TGTGCCAGCAGCAAACGACAGGTTAATGAAAAACTGTTTTTT
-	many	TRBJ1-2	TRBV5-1	CASSTTGNYGYTF	TGCGCCAGCAGTACTACAGGGAACTATGGCTACACCTTC
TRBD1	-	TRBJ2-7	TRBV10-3	CAITQQDRTSEQYF	TGTGCCATCACCCAACAGGACAGGACCTCCGAGCAGTACTTC
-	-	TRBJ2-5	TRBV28	CASSKPWLQETQYF	TGTGCCAGCAGCAAGCCATGGTTACAAGAGACCCAGTACTTC
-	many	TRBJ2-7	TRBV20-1	CSASDRGAIYEQYF	TGCAGTGCTAGTGACCGGGGGGCAATCTACGAGCAGTACTTC
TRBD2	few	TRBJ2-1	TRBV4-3	CASSQARRGAYNEQFF	TGCGCCAGCAGCCAAGCGCGGCGGGGGGCCTACAATGAGCAGTTCTTC
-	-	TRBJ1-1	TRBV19	CASSIRDQGRGNTEAFF	TGTGCCAGTAGTATCCGCGATCAGGGACGGGGGAACACTGAAGCTTTCTTT
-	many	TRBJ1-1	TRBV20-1	CRASPLSWGRGNTEAFF	TGCAGGGCCTCACCGTTGAGTTGGGGAAGGGGGAACACTGAAGCTTTCTTT
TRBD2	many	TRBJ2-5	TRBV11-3	CASSPPGGPKGETQYF	TGTGCCAGCAGCCCACCGGGAGGACCAAAGGGGGAGACCCAGTACTTC
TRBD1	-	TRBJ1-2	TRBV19	CASTLRQGTNYGYTF	TGTGCCAGTACCCTCCGACAGGGGACTAACTATGGCTACACCTTC
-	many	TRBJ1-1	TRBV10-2	CATQSGDTEAFF	TGCGCCACCCAGTCAGGGGACACTGAAGCTTTCTTT
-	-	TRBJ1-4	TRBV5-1	CASSLGRGGGGKLFF	TGCGCCAGCAGCTTGGGGCGGGGAGGAGGTGGAAAACTGTTTTTT
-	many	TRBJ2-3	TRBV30	CAWSVMGGTDTQYF	TGTGCCTGGAGTGTAATGGGGGGCACAGATACGCAGTATTTT
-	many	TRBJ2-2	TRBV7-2	CASSQRITGELFF	TGTGCCAGCAGCCAACGGATCACCGGGGAGCTGTTTTTT
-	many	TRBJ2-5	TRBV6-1	CASKIKETQYF	TGTGCCAGCAAGATAAAAGAGACCCAGTACTTC
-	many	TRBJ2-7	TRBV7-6	CASSLALRGEQYF	TGTGCCAGCAGCTTAGCGCTGAGGGGCGAGCAGTACTTC
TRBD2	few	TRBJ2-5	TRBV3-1	CASNIWRTSGGLVETQYF	TGTGCCAGCAACATTTGGCGGACTAGCGGGGGTTTAGTAGAGACCCAGTACTTC